A selection of T cell receptor beta chains follows, all from one sample in a study of glioma-infiltrating T cells after dendritic cell vaccination. The assay was immunoSEQ multiplex PCR, and TCRdb's table has in-frame clones only and misses some. The table shows more than 20,000 clones, with about four fifths occurring only once. The source was blood, collected before dendritic cell vaccination. These receptors originate from a human donor with glioblastoma. The CDR3 runs from the conserved cysteine through the conserved F or W. D genes are given only for firm matches. Expanded clones are given a class, and other clones once, few, many or no size at all.

d_call: TRBD1
v_call: TRBV6-1
clone_size: .
j_call: TRBJ1-5
cdr3_nt: TGTGCCAGCAGTGTGACAGGGGGAAGTTTCGGCAATCAGCCCCAGCATTTT
cdr3_aa: CASSVTGGSFGNQPQHF

d_call: .
v_call: TRBV30
clone_size: .
j_call: TRBJ1-2
cdr3_nt: TGTGCCTGGGGAAGGACAACCCACTACACCTTC
cdr3_aa: CAWGRTTHYTF

d_call: .
v_call: TRBV4-3
clone_size: .
j_call: TRBJ2-7
cdr3_nt: TGCGCCAGCAGCCAAGATGGGGGGTACGAGCAGTACTTC
cdr3_aa: CASSQDGGYEQYF

d_call: .
v_call: TRBV7-3
clone_size: .
j_call: TRBJ2-2
cdr3_nt: TGTGCCAGCAGCTTAACTAGCTTTCCCGGGGAGCTGTTTTTT
cdr3_aa: CASSLTSFPGELFF

d_call: .
v_call: TRBV9
clone_size: .
j_call: TRBJ2-1
cdr3_nt: TGTGCCAGCAGCGTAGGGGGAGATACCTACAATGAGCAGTTCTTC
cdr3_aa: CASSVGGDTYNEQFF

d_call: .
v_call: TRBV6-1
clone_size: .
j_call: TRBJ1-2
cdr3_nt: TGTGCCAGCAATTCTGACTATGGCTACACCTTC
cdr3_aa: CASNSDYGYTF

d_call: TRBD1
v_call: TRBV10-3
clone_size: few
j_call: TRBJ1-1
cdr3_nt: TGTGCCATCAGTGGGGGACAGGGACGGGGTACGACTGAAGCTTTCTTT
cdr3_aa: CAISGGQGRGTTEAFF

d_call: TRBD1
v_call: TRBV27
clone_size: once
j_call: TRBJ2-5
cdr3_nt: TGTGCCAGCAGGACCGGGACAGGGGTGCGCGAGGAGACCCAGTACTTC
cdr3_aa: CASRTGTGVREETQYF

d_call: .
v_call: TRBV7-2
clone_size: .
j_call: TRBJ2-3
cdr3_nt: TGTGCCAGCAGTAGTTCCCCAGATACGCAGTATTTT
cdr3_aa: CASSSSPDTQYF

d_call: TRBD2
v_call: TRBV29-1
clone_size: .
j_call: TRBJ2-5
cdr3_nt: TGCAGCGTCGCCACCGGGGGGGGAGAGACCCAGTACTTC
cdr3_aa: CSVATGGGETQYF

d_call: .
v_call: TRBV25-1
clone_size: .
j_call: TRBJ2-3
cdr3_nt: TGTGCCAGCAGGGGGGACTGCATAGATACGCAGTATTTT
cdr3_aa: CASRGDCIDTQYF

d_call: .
v_call: TRBV7-2
clone_size: .
j_call: TRBJ2-5
cdr3_nt: TGTGCCAGCAGCTTAGCGAGAAGGCGGACAGCCCCGAGGTGCCAAGAGACCCAGTACTTC
cdr3_aa: CASSLARRRTAPRCQETQYF